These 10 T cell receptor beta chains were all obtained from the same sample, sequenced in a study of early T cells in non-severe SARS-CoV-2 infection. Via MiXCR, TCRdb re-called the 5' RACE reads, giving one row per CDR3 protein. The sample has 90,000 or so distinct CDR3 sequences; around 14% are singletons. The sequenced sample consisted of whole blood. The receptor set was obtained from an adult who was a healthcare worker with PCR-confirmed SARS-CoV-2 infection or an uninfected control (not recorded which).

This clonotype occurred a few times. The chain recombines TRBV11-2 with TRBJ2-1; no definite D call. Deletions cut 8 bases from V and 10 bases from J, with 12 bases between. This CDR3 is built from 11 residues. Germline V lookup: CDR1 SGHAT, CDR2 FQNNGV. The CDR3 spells CASGFQWEQFF. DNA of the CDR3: TGTGCCAGCGGTTTTCAGTGGGAGCAGTTCTTC.

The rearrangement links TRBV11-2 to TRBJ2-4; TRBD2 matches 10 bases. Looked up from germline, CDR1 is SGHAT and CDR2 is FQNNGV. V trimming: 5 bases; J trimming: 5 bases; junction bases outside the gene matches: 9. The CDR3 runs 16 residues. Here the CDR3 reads CASSGGLAEGENIQYF. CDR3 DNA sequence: TGTGCCAGCAGCGGAGGACTAGCGGAGGGGGAAAACATTCAGTACTTC.

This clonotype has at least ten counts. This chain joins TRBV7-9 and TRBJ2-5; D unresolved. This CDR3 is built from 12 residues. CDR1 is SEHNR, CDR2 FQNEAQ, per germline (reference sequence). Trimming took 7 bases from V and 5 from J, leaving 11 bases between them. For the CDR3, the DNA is TGTGCCAGCACCGACCGTCCGGAGACCCAGTACTTC. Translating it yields CASTDRPETQYF.

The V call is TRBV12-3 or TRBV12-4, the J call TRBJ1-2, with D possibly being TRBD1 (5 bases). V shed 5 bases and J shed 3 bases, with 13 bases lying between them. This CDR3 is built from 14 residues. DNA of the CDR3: TGTGCCAGCAGTCAGGGCCAGTGGTACTATGGCTACACCTTC. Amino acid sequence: CASSQGQWYYGYTF.

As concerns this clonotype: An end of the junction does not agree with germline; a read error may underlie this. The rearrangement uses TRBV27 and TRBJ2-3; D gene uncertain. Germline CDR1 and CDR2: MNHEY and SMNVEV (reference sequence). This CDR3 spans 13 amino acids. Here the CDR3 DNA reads TGTGCCTGCAGCCGGGCTAGCACAGATACGCAGTATTTT. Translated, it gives CACSRASTDTQYF.

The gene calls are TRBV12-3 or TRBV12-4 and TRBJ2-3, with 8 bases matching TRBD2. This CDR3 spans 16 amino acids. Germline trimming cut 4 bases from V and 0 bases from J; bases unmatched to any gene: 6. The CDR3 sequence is CASSSQAGVSTDTQYF. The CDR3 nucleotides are TGTGCCAGCAGTTCGCAAGCGGGGGTTAGCACAGATACGCAGTATTTT.

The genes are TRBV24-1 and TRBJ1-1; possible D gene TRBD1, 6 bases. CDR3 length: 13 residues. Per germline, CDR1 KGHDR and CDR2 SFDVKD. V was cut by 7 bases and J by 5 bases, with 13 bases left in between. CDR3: CATSPRGRTEAFF. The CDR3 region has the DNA TGTGCCACCAGCCCCAGGGGTCGTACTGAAGCTTTCTTT.

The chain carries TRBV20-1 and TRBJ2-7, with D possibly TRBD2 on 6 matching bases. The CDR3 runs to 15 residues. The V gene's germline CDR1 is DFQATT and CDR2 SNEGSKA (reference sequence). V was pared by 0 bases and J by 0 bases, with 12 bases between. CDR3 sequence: CSARDGGASSYEQYF. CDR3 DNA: TGCAGTGCTAGAGATGGCGGGGCCAGCTCCTACGAGCAGTACTTC.

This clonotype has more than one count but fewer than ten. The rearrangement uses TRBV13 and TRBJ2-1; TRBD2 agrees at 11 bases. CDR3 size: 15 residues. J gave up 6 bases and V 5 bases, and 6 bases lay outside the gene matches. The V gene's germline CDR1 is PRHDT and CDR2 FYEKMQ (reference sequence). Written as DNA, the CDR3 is TGTGCCAGCAGCCAAGGGACTAGCGGATTCAATGAGCAGTTCTTC. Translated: CASSQGTSGFNEQFF.

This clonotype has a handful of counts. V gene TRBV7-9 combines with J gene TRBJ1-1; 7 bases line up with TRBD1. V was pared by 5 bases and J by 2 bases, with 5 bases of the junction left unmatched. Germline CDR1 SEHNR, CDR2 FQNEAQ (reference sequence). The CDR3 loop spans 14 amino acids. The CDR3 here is CASSQGGTNTEAFF. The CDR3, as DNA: TGTGCCAGCAGCCAGGGGGGGACCAACACTGAAGCTTTCTTT.